These 15 T cell receptor beta chains originate from one sample sequenced in a study of blood T cell repertoires in COVID-19. Sequenced by immunoSEQ multiplex PCR; TCRdb stores in-frame clones only, minus some. Of approximately 300,000 clones in the sample, approximately 92% were seen once. The sample consisted of PBMCs or T cells enriched from blood (not recorded which). These receptors all come from a woman in her 30s who had recovered from COVID-19.

The chain has TRBV9 and TRBJ2-1; 7 bases are a match to TRBD1. Germline CDR1 is SGDLS and CDR2 is YYNGEE. This CDR3 region has 18 residues. Trimming cost V 4 bases and J 4 bases; bases outside gene matches: 17. CDR3 sequence: CASSSSGSPGTVYNEQFF. CDR3 nucleotide sequence: TGTGCCAGCAGCAGTAGTGGGAGCCCCGGGACAGTTTACAATGAGCAGTTCTTC.

The gene calls are TRBV11-3 and TRBJ2-3; 8 bases agree with TRBD1. The germline gives CDR1 SGHNT, CDR2 YENEEA. The CDR3 runs to 13 residues. V lost 8 bases and J lost 1; bases outside the gene matches: 2. CDR3 loop: CASQTGGTDTQYF. CDR3 nucleotides: TGTGCCAGCCAGACAGGGGGCACAGATACGCAGTATTTT.

This clone appeared a single time. The chain recombines TRBV4-3 with TRBJ1-1; 7 bases match TRBD1. Germline V gives CDR1 LGHNA, CDR2 YSLEER. J gave up 5 bases and V 2 bases, and 5 bases lay outside the gene matches. The CDR3 is made up of 14 amino acids. For the CDR3, the DNA is TGCGCCAGCAGCCAATACGACAGGGTTACTGAAGCTTTCTTT. This encodes CASSQYDRVTEAFF.

The rearrangement uses TRBV19 and TRBJ2-5; the match to TRBD1 covers 9 bases. Germline values: CDR1 LNHDA, CDR2 SQIVND (reference sequence). The J segment lost 2 bases and the V segment lost 4 bases, leaving 8 bases of the junction unmatched. This CDR3 has 16 residues. The CDR3 protein is CASSTYRGPLQETQYF. CDR3 nucleotides: TGTGCCAGTAGTACGTACAGGGGGCCTTTACAAGAGACCCAGTACTTC. Using reference TRBV19 and TRBJ2-5 for the parts outside the CDR3, the full variable domain is DGGITQSPKYLFRKEGQNVTLSCEQNLNHDAMYWYRQDPGQGLRLIYYSQIVNDFQKGDIAEGYSVSREKKESFPLTVTSAQKNPTAFYLCASSTYRGPLQETQYFGPGTRLLVL.

CDR3 region: CASSLGGGNYGYTF. DNA for the CDR3: TGTGCCAGCAGCTTGGGCGGGGGAAACTATGGCTACACCTTC. The chain joins TRBV5-4 to TRBJ1-2; D might be TRBD1 (5 bases). CDR1 and CDR2 (germline): SGHNT, YYREEE (reference sequence). V lost 0 bases and J 2 bases, leaving 8 bases between the germline ends. The CDR3 totals 14 residues.

This chain connects TRBV9 to TRBJ2-2; 8 bases are shared with TRBD2. This CDR3 has 16 amino acids. Per the germline V gene, CDR1 is SGDLS and CDR2 is YYNGEE. V lost 6 bases and J lost 4; bases outside the gene matches: 11. The CDR3 is CASIPGAGGSTGELFF. CDR3 DNA sequence: TGTGCCAGCATCCCAGGGGCGGGGGGCAGCACCGGGGAGCTGTTTTTT.

The chain employs TRBV11-2 and TRBJ2-2, with 13 bases lining up with TRBD2. Trimming removed 3 bases from V and 5 bases from J; junction bases left unmatched: 6. Germline-derived CDR1 and CDR2 are SGHAT and FQNNGV. The CDR3 is made up of 17 amino acids. The DNA for the CDR3 is TGTGCCAGCAGCTTCCGGACTAGCGGGGGTGATACCGGGGAGCTGTTTTTT. Amino acid sequence: CASSFRTSGGDTGELFF.

The chain combines TRBV6-5 with TRBJ2-2, with TRBD1 matching 8 bases. Losses at the gene ends were 5 bases for V and 1 base for J; bases not matched to a gene: 3. There are 15 residues in the CDR3. Germline CDR1 reads MNHEY; CDR2 reads SVGAGI. In nucleotides, the CDR3 is TGTGCCAGCAGTACTGGGACAGGGAACACCGGGGAGCTGTTTTTT. Protein product: CASSTGTGNTGELFF.

The rearrangement uses TRBV7-6 and TRBJ2-1; 8 bases are a match to TRBD2. With 1 base clipped from V and 6 bases from J, the junction kept 5 bases outside the gene matches. Germline V gene sequence: CDR1 SGHVS, CDR2 FNYEAQ. This CDR3 comprises 15 residues. The CDR3, as DNA: TGTGCCAGCAGCTTAGGTATCGGGAGGGCCAATGAGCAGTTCTTC. It is translated as CASSLGIGRANEQFF.

This rearrangement joins TRBV27 to TRBJ1-2, with 7 bases aligning to TRBD1. V shed 3 bases and J 5 bases; nucleotides not matched to a gene: 9. Germline-derived CDR1 and CDR2 are MNHEY and SMNVEV (reference sequence). This CDR3 comprises 15 residues. The CDR3 sequence: CASSFSWQGGYGYTF. The DNA for the CDR3 is TGTGCCAGCAGTTTTTCGTGGCAGGGGGGATATGGCTACACCTTC.

This clone was recorded once. J is TRBJ1-2 and V is TRBV11-3; D is uncertain. Germline V lookup: CDR1 SGHNT, CDR2 YENEEA. The V and J ends lost 5 bases and 8 bases respectively, with 6 bases between them. CDR3 length: 10 residues. CDR3 sequence: CASSQAGYTF. The DNA of the CDR3 is TGTGCCAGCAGCCAAGCGGGCTACACCTTC.

The CDR3 bases are TGTGCCAGCAGCTTGATGGGTGAGGGAAGCTATGGCTACACCTTC. Protein product: CASSLMGEGSYGYTF. The chain joins TRBV5-6 to TRBJ1-2, with no clear D. The CDR3 loop spans 15 amino acids. The V gene's germline CDR1 is SGHDT and CDR2 YYEEEE. The V end lost 1 base, the J end lost 4 bases, and 14 bases lay between the germline ends.

The chain is built from TRBV18 and TRBJ2-5; maybe TRBD1 (6 bases). The CDR3 has 14 residues. Trimming took off 0 bases at V and 4 bases at J, with 9 bases between the two ends. The germline V gene has CDR1 KGHSH and CDR2 LQKENI. The CDR3 sequence is CASSPPVGGETQYF. The CDR3, as DNA: TGTGCCAGCTCACCACCGGTAGGGGGAGAGACCCAGTACTTC.

This rearrangement joins TRBV5-6 to TRBJ2-2; 7 bases agree with TRBD1. V trimming: 4 bases; J trimming: 5 bases; junction bases outside the gene matches: 14. The CDR3 has 17 amino acids. Germline values: CDR1 SGHDT, CDR2 YYEEEE. CDR3 protein: CASSQGVTGTVTGELFF. The CDR3 DNA is TGTGCCAGCAGCCAGGGGGTAACAGGGACAGTAACCGGGGAGCTGTTTTTT.

J is TRBJ2-1 and V is TRBV5-4; 9 nucleotides agree with TRBD1. V was clipped by 4 bases and J by 8 bases; unmatched bases: 10. This CDR3 spans 15 amino acids. Germline values: CDR1 SGHNT, CDR2 YYREEE (reference sequence). The CDR3 bases are TGTGCCAGCAGCCCCTTACAGGGGGCGCAGGATGAGCAGTTCTTC. Translated: CASSPLQGAQDEQFF.